One and the same sample provided the 20 T cell receptor beta chains below, sequenced in a study of graft-versus-host responses after intestinal transplantation. Assay: immunoSEQ multiplex PCR; the TCRdb copy retains only in-frame clones and omits some. Of around 25,000 clones listed, around 80% are singletons. Antigens for these TCRs are unknown. The source was unstimulated CD4+ T cells sorted from spleen or lymph node cells, collected before intestinal transplant. These TCRs come from a human donor who received an intestinal transplant.

The rearrangement joins TRBV9 to TRBJ2-2, with 7 bases that match TRBD1. The CDR3 is made up of 16 amino acids. Germline CDR1 SGDLS, CDR2 YYNGEE. The V gene end was trimmed by 4 bases and the J gene end by 0 bases; junction bases not matched to a gene: 6. The CDR3 sequence: CASSSTGTANTGELFF. CDR3 sequence (DNA): TGTGCCAGCAGCTCCACCGGGACAGCGAACACCGGGGAGCTGTTTTTT.

The J gene is TRBJ1-2, the V gene TRBV10-3, with D maybe TRBD1 (5 bases). This CDR3 has 17 amino acids. CDR1 and CDR2 (germline): ENHRY, SYGVKD. Trimming removed 0 bases from V and 2 bases from J, with 16 bases in between. CDR3 coding DNA: TGTGCCATCAGTGAGTCCCCCCTACGGGACCTGAACTATGGCTACACCTTC. Its protein product is CAISESPLRDLNYGYTF.

The CDR3: CASRGGTRPGELFF. For the CDR3, the DNA is TGTGCCAGCAGGGGGGGCACACGGCCCGGGGAGCTGTTTTTT. The rearrangement uses TRBV6-5 and TRBJ2-2; either TRBD1 or TRBD2 may supply D (6 bases each). V was shortened by 6 bases and J by 6 bases, with 14 bases between the two germline ends. The CDR3 runs 14 residues. Germline V gene data show CDR1 as MNHEY and CDR2 as SVGAGI.

The J gene is TRBJ2-3, the V gene TRBV7-2; either TRBD1 or TRBD2 may supply D (5 bases each). The CDR3 consists of 13 residues. The V end was cut by 1 base, the J end by 5 bases, with 7 bases between. Germline V lookup: CDR1 SGHTA, CDR2 FQGNSA. As DNA, the CDR3 is TGTGCCAGCAGCTTAGGGGGGTTAGATACGCAGTATTTT. It is translated as CASSLGGLDTQYF.

The chain is built from TRBV21-1 and TRBJ2-2. TRBV21-1 is recorded as a pseudogene. This CDR3 spans 13 amino acids. CDR3: CASSLSNTGELFF. CDR3 nucleotide sequence: TGTGCCAGCAGCTTATCAAACACCGGGGAGCTGTTTTTT.

The chain is built from TRBV4-1 and TRBJ2-7; TRBD2 aligns across 12 bases. The V gene end was trimmed by 8 bases and the J gene end by 1 base; junction bases not matched to a gene: 6. This CDR3 is built from 15 residues. Germline V gene lookup returns CDR1 MGHRA and CDR2 YSYEKL. The CDR3, as DNA: TGCGCCAGCCGGCCGGGGACTAGCGGGTCCTACGAGCAGTACTTC. This gives the protein CASRPGTSGSYEQYF.

The chain couples TRBV9 to TRBJ2-5; either TRBD1 or TRBD2 may fit D (6 bases each). CDR1 is SGDLS and CDR2 is YYNGEE in the germline V gene. Trimming left V 5 bases short and J 4 bases short, with 18 bases between. The CDR3 has 15 residues. The CDR3, as DNA: TGTGCCAGCAGTCTCGGAGTAGGGGGAGGAGAGACCCAGTACTTC. It encodes CASSLGVGGGETQYF.

This rearrangement joins TRBV6-5 to TRBJ2-3, with TRBD2 as a possible D gene (7 bases). The CDR3 has 15 residues. Between the trimmed V and J ends, which lost 5 bases and 3 bases, there was a span of 15 bases. Germline CDR1 MNHEY, CDR2 SVGAGI. Here the CDR3 reads CASSGSGGRTDTQYF. The CDR3, as DNA: TGTGCCAGCAGTGGCTCCGGGGGGCGGACAGATACGCAGTATTTT.

This chain links TRBV11-1 with TRBJ1-4; no clear D gene. This CDR3 has 15 residues. Germline CDR1 reads SGHAT; CDR2 reads FQDESV (reference sequence). V was pared by 2 bases and J by 0 bases, with 7 bases between. This chain's CDR3 is CASSLRSATNEKLFF. The CDR3 DNA reads TGTGCCAGCAGCTTACGGTCCGCAACTAATGAAAAACTGTTTTTT. Full variable domain (remainder filled in from reference TRBV11-1 and TRBJ1-4): EAEVAQSPRYKITEKSQAVAFWCDPISGHATLYWYRQILGQGPELLVQFQDESVVDDSQLPKDRFSAERLKGVDSTLKIQPAELGDSAMYLCASSLRSATNEKLFFGSGTQLSVL.

The chain links TRBV5-4 to TRBJ1-2; perhaps TRBD1 as D (5 bases). V was cut by 6 bases and J by 3 bases, with 15 bases left in between. The CDR3 runs 14 residues. The V gene's germline CDR1 is SGHNT and CDR2 YYREEE (reference sequence). The CDR3, as DNA: TGTGCCAGCACCACGGATGGGGGGGACTATGGCTACACCTTC. Translation gives CASTTDGGDYGYTF.

The CDR3 loop is CASSQDGSSYEQYF. The CDR3 DNA reads as TGCGCCAGCAGCCAAGATGGGAGCTCCTACGAGCAGTACTTC. The chain employs TRBV4-1 and TRBJ2-7; D is perhaps TRBD2 (5 bases). The CDR3 extends over 14 amino acids. The V gene lost 0 bases and the J gene lost 0 bases, with 6 bases spanning the gap. Germline V gene sequence: CDR1 MGHRA, CDR2 YSYEKL.

The chain combines TRBV25-1 with TRBJ1-2; weak D call: TRBD1 (6 bases). V shed 1 base and J shed 8 bases, with 11 bases lying between them. CDR3 length: 13 amino acids. Looked up from germline, CDR1 is MGHDK and CDR2 is SYGVNS. The CDR3 DNA follows: TGTGCCAGCAGTGAATTGACCCAGGGGGGCTACACCTTC. Protein: CASSELTQGGYTF.

The chain carries TRBV4-1 and TRBJ2-7; 12 bases are shared with TRBD1. J was trimmed by 7 bases and V by 1 base; bases with no gene match: 8. The germline CDR1 and CDR2 sequences are MGHRA and YSYEKL. This CDR3 region has 16 residues. The CDR3: CASSQVPGQGAWEQYF. The CDR3 DNA follows: TGCGCCAGCAGCCAAGTACCGGGACAGGGGGCGTGGGAGCAGTACTTC.

The chain recombines TRBV4-1 with TRBJ2-7; 9 bases map to TRBD1. Germline V CDR1 and CDR2: MGHRA, YSYEKL. The CDR3 has 16 amino acids. Losses at the gene ends were 2 bases for V and 6 bases for J; bases not matched to a gene: 11. Here the CDR3 reads CASSQPGTGGWPEQYF. The CDR3 nucleotides read TGCGCCAGCAGCCAACCTGGAACAGGGGGCTGGCCCGAGCAGTACTTC.

In this sample, this clone turned up a few times. V and J are TRBV5-4 and TRBJ2-3; 12 bases are shared with TRBD2. The V gene end was trimmed by 2 bases and the J gene end by 4 bases; junction bases not matched to a gene: 2. The CDR3 runs 15 residues. CDR1 and CDR2 (germline): SGHNT, YYREEE (reference sequence). CDR3 amino acids: CASSLRTSGADTQYF. In DNA form, the CDR3 reads TGTGCCAGCAGCTTAAGGACTAGCGGGGCAGATACGCAGTATTTT.

The chain couples TRBV6-6 to TRBJ2-5; D might be TRBD2 (6 bases). The CDR3 sequence is 16 residues long. With 0 bases removed from V and 5 bases from J, the gap between germline ends came to 16 bases. CDR1 is MNHNY and CDR2 is SVGAGI in the germline V gene (reference sequence). CDR3 protein: CASSYSATSIRETQYF. The CDR3, as DNA: TGTGCCAGCAGTTACTCCGCGACTAGTATCAGGGAGACCCAGTACTTC.

This sequence joins TRBV27 and TRBJ1-4; no firm D call. The germline V gene has CDR1 MNHEY and CDR2 SMNVEV (reference sequence). V dropped 5 bases and J dropped 0 bases, with 7 bases sitting between them. This CDR3 contains 14 residues. As DNA, the CDR3 is TGTGCCAGCAGTACGGGAGCAACTAATGAAAAACTGTTTTTT. Encoded protein: CASSTGATNEKLFF.

V is TRBV10-3 and J is TRBJ1-1; the D gene is possibly TRBD1 (6 bases). Germline V CDR1 and CDR2: ENHRY, SYGVKD. The V and J ends lost 8 bases and 2 bases respectively, with 9 bases between them. The CDR3 is made up of 12 amino acids. CDR3 sequence: CAIGQINTEAFF. The CDR3 DNA follows: TGTGCCATCGGACAGATAAACACTGAAGCTTTCTTT.

The chain recombines TRBV27 with TRBJ1-1, with a tentative D call TRBD1 (5 bases). The V gene's germline CDR1 is MNHEY and CDR2 SMNVEV (reference sequence). CDR3 length: 15 residues. V lost 3 bases and J lost 0, with 11 bases in between. This CDR3 is CASSFRWGVNTEAFF. The CDR3 nucleotides read TGTGCCAGCAGTTTTAGGTGGGGGGTGAACACTGAAGCTTTCTTT.

V is TRBV2 and J is TRBJ2-1; D gene unclear. The CDR3 runs 11 residues. V was cut by 7 bases and J by 4 bases, with 5 bases left in between. CDR1 and CDR2 (germline): SNHLY, FYNNEI. The CDR3 sequence: CASTGYNEQFF. CDR3 DNA sequence: TGTGCCAGCACCGGGTACAATGAGCAGTTCTTC.